These 30 T cell receptor beta chains share one sample of origin, sequenced in a study of blood T cell repertoires in COVID-19. Here immunoSEQ multiplex PCR was the method, and the copy in TCRdb shows in-frame clones only, minus some. Here the sample spans more than 200,000 clones, around 86% being singletons. The sequenced sample consisted of peripheral blood. These receptors came from a woman older than 75 with COVID-19, enrolled during active disease.

As regards this clone: The sample carries other DNA sequences with the same CDR3. The rearrangement uses TRBV3-1 (or the pseudogene TRBV3-2) and TRBJ2-7, with TRBD2 as a possible D gene (6 bases). V shed 4 bases and J shed 4 bases, with 14 bases lying between them. Germline CDR1 LGHDT, CDR2 YNNKEL (reference sequence). The CDR3 runs to 14 residues. The CDR3 sequence is CASSPRLAGYEQYF. The CDR3 DNA is TGTGCCAGCAGCCCGCGACTGGCGGGGTACGAGCAGTACTTC.

This CDR3 is CAISGTDTEAFF. The CDR3 DNA follows: TGTGCCATCAGTGGCACAGACACTGAAGCTTTCTTT. The chain joins TRBV10-3 to TRBJ1-1; D gene unclear. Germline CDR1 reads ENHRY; CDR2 reads SYGVKD. This CDR3 spans 12 amino acids. Between the trimmed V and J ends, which lost 4 bases and 3 bases, there was a span of 6 bases.

V gene TRBV18 combines with J gene TRBJ2-1; 12 nucleotides match TRBD2. From germline, CDR1 is KGHSH and CDR2 LQKENI. This CDR3 has 15 residues. Germline trimming cut 4 bases from V and 8 bases from J; bases unmatched to any gene: 6. The CDR3 DNA reads as TGTGCCAGCTCACTACGACTAGCGGGAGACGATGAGCAGTTCTTC. Protein product: CASSLRLAGDDEQFF.

V is TRBV24-1 and J is TRBJ1-2; D might be TRBD1 (6 bases). Germline loops: CDR1 KGHDR, CDR2 SFDVKD. Deletions cut 4 bases from V and 6 bases from J, with 17 bases between. This CDR3 is built from 15 residues. CDR3 nucleotide sequence: TGTGCCACCAGTGACAAAACAGGGAGCCTTAATGGCTACACCTTC. It yields the protein CATSDKTGSLNGYTF.

The rearrangement joins TRBV29-1 to TRBJ1-4; possible D gene TRBD1, 6 bases. V lost 0 bases and J lost 9, with 11 bases in between. Germline CDR1 SQVTM, CDR2 ANQGSEA. CDR3 length equals 13 residues. CDR3 DNA: TGCAGCGTTGAAGAACAGGGTGGGAAAAAACTGTTTTTT. It is translated as CSVEEQGGKKLFF.

This clone was observed a handful of times. The chain links TRBV15 to TRBJ2-1, with D perhaps matching TRBD1 (5 bases). The CDR3 runs to 16 residues. Trimming removed 3 bases at V and 5 bases at J, with 17 bases between. Germline-derived CDR1 and CDR2 are LNHNV and YYDKDF (reference sequence). For the CDR3, the DNA is TGTGCCACCAGCAGTGAGTCCCAGGGTGGGAACAATGAGCAGTTCTTC. Protein sequence: CATSSESQGGNNEQFF.

The rearrangement uses TRBV27 and TRBJ1-2; TRBD1 matches at 8 bases. CDR3 length: 15 residues. Germline CDR1 is MNHEY and CDR2 is SMNVEV (reference sequence). Unmatched junction bases numbered 10, after V lost 2 bases and J lost 8 bases. The CDR3, as DNA: TGTGCCAGCAGTTTACGAGGGACAGGACTTCTCGGCTACACCTTC. This codes for CASSLRGTGLLGYTF.

This clone has just a few counts. This chain links TRBV9 with TRBJ1-4; tentatively, D is TRBD1 (5 bases). The CDR3 sequence is 15 residues long. Trimming stripped 4 bases from V and 7 bases from J, with 17 bases between. Germline V gene data show CDR1 as SGDLS and CDR2 as YYNGEE. DNA for the CDR3: TGTGCCAGCAGCTATTCGGGGGATTCGGTTGAAAAACTGTTTTTT. This translates into CASSYSGDSVEKLFF. Full variable domain (outside the CDR3, taken from reference TRBV9 and TRBJ1-4): DSGVTQTPKHLITATGQRVTLRCSPRSGDLSVYWYQQSLDQGLQFLIQYYNGEERAKGNILERFSAQQFPDLHSELNLSSLELGDSALYFCASSYSGDSVEKLFFGSGTQLSVL.

CDR3 bases: TGTGCCAGTAGCGGGTACTCCTACGAGCAGTACTTC. Protein sequence: CASSGYSYEQYF. The chain has TRBV28 and TRBJ2-7, with 7 bases fitting TRBD2. The CDR3 extends over 12 amino acids. Germline assignment: CDR1 MDHEN and CDR2 SYDVKM. V was clipped by 9 bases and J by 0 bases; unmatched bases: 2. Variable domain in full (rest from reference TRBV28 and TRBJ2-7): DVKVTQSSRYLVKRTGEKVFLECVQDMDHENMFWYRQDPGLGLRLIYFSYDVKMKEKGDIPEGYSVSREKKERFSLILESASTNQTSMYLCASSGYSYEQYFGPGTRLTVT.

This chain links TRBV5-6 with TRBJ2-5; the D gene is possibly TRBD1 (6 bases). The CDR3 sequence is 15 residues long. Germline-derived CDR1 and CDR2 are SGHDT and YYEEEE. The ends were cut back, 0 bases at V and 1 base at J, with 10 bases in the middle. DNA of the CDR3: TGTGCCAGCAGCTTGGGGCAGGGGCTCCAAGAGACCCAGTACTTC. Its protein product is CASSLGQGLQETQYF.

This clone was seen once. The J gene is TRBJ1-1, the V gene TRBV7-2; 11 nucleotides agree with TRBD1. This CDR3 spans 15 amino acids. Germline CDR1 and CDR2: SGHTA and FQGNSA. V gave up 0 bases and J gave up 4 bases; unmatched junction bases: 1. The CDR3 DNA is TGTGCCAGCAGCTTAGCGGGACAGGGGGTCACTGAAGCTTTCTTT. As protein: CASSLAGQGVTEAFF.

The chain employs TRBV10-3 and TRBJ2-5; 8 bases are shared with TRBD1. V dropped 2 bases and J dropped 0; count of bases not matched to a gene: 5. This CDR3 comprises 16 residues. Per the germline V gene, CDR1 is ENHRY and CDR2 is SYGVKD. The CDR3 protein is CAISEPGQEYQETQYF. The CDR3 region has the DNA TGTGCCATCAGTGAGCCGGGACAGGAATACCAAGAGACCCAGTACTTC.

V is TRBV4-1 and J is TRBJ2-7; 7 bases are a match to TRBD1. Per the germline V gene, CDR1 is MGHRA and CDR2 is YSYEKL. V dropped 4 bases and J dropped 5; count of bases not matched to a gene: 8. The CDR3 length is 14 residues. The DNA of the CDR3 is TGCGCCAGCAGCCGGTCTACAGGGGATAACGAGCAGTACTTC. This translates into CASSRSTGDNEQYF.

V gene TRBV2 combines with J gene TRBJ1-1; a weak D match, TRBD1 (6 bases). The CDR3 is 13 amino acids. Trimming took 7 bases from V and 1 from J, leaving 10 bases between them. CDR1 is SNHLY, CDR2 FYNNEI, per germline. CDR3 sequence reads: CASIQGWNTEAFF. DNA for the CDR3: TGTGCCAGCATCCAGGGGTGGAACACTGAAGCTTTCTTT.

This clone was counted a single time. The gene calls are TRBV9 and TRBJ2-1; 7 nucleotides line up with TRBD2. This CDR3 comprises 16 residues. Unmatched junction bases numbered 9, after V lost 0 bases and J lost 6 bases. The V gene's germline CDR1 is SGDLS and CDR2 YYNGEE. The CDR3 bases are TGTGCCAGCAGCGTAGGTGGGAGGGGCTCAGTCAATGAGCAGTTCTTC. It codes for CASSVGGRGSVNEQFF.

CDR3 bases: TGTGCCAGCAGTCCCCTACTACCCAACACTGAAGCTTTCTTT. Its protein product is CASSPLLPNTEAFF. The V call is TRBV27, the J call TRBJ1-1, with D uncertain. This CDR3 is 14 amino acids long. Germline assignment: CDR1 MNHEY and CDR2 SMNVEV (reference sequence). V dropped 5 bases and J dropped 2 bases, with 12 bases sitting between them.

V usage is TRBV6-5 and J usage is TRBJ1-2; 7 bases are shared with TRBD1. The CDR3 runs 13 residues. Trimming took 6 bases from V and 4 from J; bases not matched to a gene: 5. CDR1 is MNHEY, CDR2 SVGAGI, per germline. CDR3 residues: CASRTGIPYGYTF. In DNA form, the CDR3 reads TGTGCCAGCAGGACAGGGATTCCCTATGGCTACACCTTC.

This clone was seen just once. The genes are TRBV6-5 and TRBJ1-2, with a tentative D call TRBD1 (5 bases). The CDR3 is 13 residues long. The V gene lost 7 bases and the J gene lost 6 bases, with 15 bases spanning the gap. Per germline, CDR1 MNHEY and CDR2 SVGAGI. The CDR3 DNA sequence: TGTGCCAGCACCCGGACATCGGGCCATGGCTACACCTTC. It codes for CASTRTSGHGYTF.

V and J are TRBV7-2 and TRBJ1-1; 8 nucleotides agree with TRBD1. V shed 5 bases, J shed 4 bases, and the junction held 9 bases outside the gene matches. Looked up from germline, CDR1 is SGHTA and CDR2 is FQGNSA. The CDR3 extends over 15 amino acids. CDR3: CASSPRTGPTTEAFF. The CDR3 DNA sequence: TGTGCCAGCAGCCCACGGACAGGGCCCACCACTGAAGCTTTCTTT.

This clone appeared once. This chain joins TRBV5-1 and TRBJ2-7, with 10 bases fitting TRBD2. CDR1 SGHRS and CDR2 YFSETQ come from the germline V gene. CDR3 length: 14 amino acids. Trimming at V came to 4 bases and at J to 5 bases, leaving 6 bases not matched to a gene. CDR3 DNA sequence: TGCGCCAGCAGCGTCGGGACTAGCGTCCACGAGCAGTACTTC. Translated: CASSVGTSVHEQYF.

This clone was seen a few times. V is TRBV4-1 and J is TRBJ1-1; D ambiguous. Germline V gives CDR1 MGHRA, CDR2 YSYEKL. The CDR3 spans 16 residues. V was pared by 6 bases and J by 1 base, with 18 bases between. The CDR3: CASSPPGKVGNTEAFF. CDR3 bases: TGCGCCAGCAGTCCCCCGGGGAAGGTAGGGAACACTGAAGCTTTCTTT.

This clone turned up a few times. V usage is TRBV5-4 and J usage is TRBJ2-2; 9 bases are a match to TRBD1. Trimming removed 5 bases from V and 4 bases from J; junction bases left unmatched: 6. Germline V gene sequence: CDR1 SGHNT, CDR2 YYREEE (reference sequence). The CDR3 consists of 15 residues. The CDR3 nucleotides read TGTGCCAGCAGTGTCCGGGACAGGGCCACCGGGGAGCTGTTTTTT. Translating it yields CASSVRDRATGELFF.

This chain joins TRBV6-2 or TRBV6-3 and TRBJ1-1, with a possible D match to TRBD1 (5 bases). Germline CDR1 and CDR2: MNHEY and SVGEGT. There are 15 residues in the CDR3. Trimming took off 0 bases at V and 5 bases at J, with 13 bases between the two ends. The CDR3 nucleotides read TGTGCCAGCAGTTACTCGGGCAGGGAAAGAACTGAAGCTTTCTTT. Translation: CASSYSGRERTEAFF.

The CDR3 reads CASSDRGSSTDTQYF. The CDR3 region has the DNA TGTGCCAGCAGTGACAGGGGTTCTAGCACAGATACGCAGTATTTT. V and J are TRBV27 and TRBJ2-3; 8 positions match TRBD1. Germline CDR1 reads MNHEY; CDR2 reads SMNVEV (reference sequence). The CDR3 spans 15 residues. With 5 bases clipped from V and 0 bases from J, the junction kept 4 bases outside the gene matches.

The chain joins TRBV29-1 to TRBJ2-2; 7 bases are shared with TRBD1. Per the germline V gene, CDR1 is SQVTM and CDR2 is ANQGSEA. The CDR3 has 12 residues. Unmatched junction bases numbered 6, after V lost 6 bases and J lost 8 bases. CDR3 sequence (DNA): TGCAGCGTAGACAGGGTAGGAGGGGAGCTGTTTTTT. Residues: CSVDRVGGELFF.

The rearrangement links TRBV9 to TRBJ1-6; 7 bases line up with TRBD1. V lost 4 bases to trimming and J lost 7 bases; unmatched junction nucleotides: 5. This CDR3 region has 14 residues. Germline CDR1 and CDR2: SGDLS and YYNGEE. This CDR3 is CASSTQGQNSPLHF. The DNA of the CDR3 is TGTGCCAGCAGCACACAGGGGCAGAATTCACCCCTCCACTTT. Full variable domain (rest looked up from reference TRBV9 and TRBJ1-6): DSGVTQTPKHLITATGQRVTLRCSPRSGDLSVYWYQQSLDQGLQFLIQYYNGEERAKGNILERFSAQQFPDLHSELNLSSLELGDSALYFCASSTQGQNSPLHFGNGTRLTVT.

The chain carries TRBV3-1 (or the pseudogene TRBV3-2) and TRBJ1-5, with 9 bases identical to TRBD1. CDR3 length: 15 residues. Germline CDR1 LGHDT, CDR2 YNNKEL (reference sequence). The J segment lost 5 bases and the V segment lost 4 bases, leaving 6 bases of the junction unmatched. The CDR3 loop is CASSPAGQGYQPQHF. For the CDR3, the DNA is TGTGCCAGCAGCCCCGCGGGACAGGGCTATCAGCCCCAGCATTTT.

The chain links TRBV7-6 to TRBJ2-1, with 10 positions matching TRBD1. J lost 8 bases, V lost 1 base, and 5 bases had no gene match. The CDR3 totals 15 residues. CDR1 is SGHVS, CDR2 FNYEAQ, per germline. This CDR3 is CASSLGTGGIDEQFF. CDR3 sequence (DNA): TGTGCCAGCAGCTTAGGGACAGGGGGTATTGATGAGCAGTTCTTC.

The CDR3 DNA sequence: TGTGCCAGCAGTACAGCGGGGACCTACGAGCAGTACTTC. Its translation is CASSTAGTYEQYF. The chain uses TRBV6-6 and TRBJ2-7, with TRBD2 matching 7 bases. Germline V lookup: CDR1 MNHNY, CDR2 SVGAGI (reference sequence). This CDR3 contains 13 residues. V was pared by 5 bases and J by 2 bases, with 3 bases of the junction left unmatched.

The V gene is TRBV6-5, the J gene TRBJ1-6; D is unresolved. This CDR3 is 13 amino acids long. Trimming took 6 bases from V and 0 from J, leaving 3 bases between them. The germline gives CDR1 MNHEY, CDR2 SVGAGI. CDR3 nucleotide sequence: TGTGCCAGCAGGGCCTCCTATAATTCACCCCTCCACTTT. The encoded protein is CASRASYNSPLHF.